These 3 T cell receptor beta chains came from one sample sequenced in a study of blood T cells in healthy people across ages. A second PCR of about 7 to 11 cycles used a sample-barcoded 5' primer and a J-beta primer mix. Using its own MiXCR run on the 5' RACE reads, TCRdb lists one record per CDR3 protein. The sample contains some 1.8 million distinct CDR3 sequences, 35% to 50% of which appear only once. What was sequenced was blood. All receptors come from a human donor in good health.

J is TRBJ1-2 and V is TRBV29-1, with TRBD1 matching over 8 bases. The CDR3 has 19 amino acids. Germline-derived CDR1 and CDR2 are SQVTM and ANQGSEA. The V gene end was trimmed by 6 bases and the J gene end by 5 bases; junction bases not matched to a gene: 26. CDR3 bases: TGCAGCGTCCCTTACTTGCGAAAAAACCTCCAACAGGGGGTTTATGGCTACACCTTC. It is translated as CSVPYLRKNLQQGVYGYTF.

The chain is built from TRBV12-3 or TRBV12-4 and TRBJ1-1; D might be TRBD1 (6 bases). V lost 6 bases and J 5 bases, leaving 16 bases between the germline ends. The CDR3 has 14 amino acids. This CDR3 is CASRPSGGLTEAFF. The CDR3 bases are TGTGCCAGCAGGCCCTCGGGGGGGCTTACTGAAGCTTTCTTT.

The chain joins TRBV29-1 to TRBJ1-1; the match to TRBD1 covers 9 bases. CDR1 and CDR2 (germline): SQVTM, ANQGSEA. V shed 3 bases, J shed 4 bases, and the junction held 6 bases outside the gene matches. The CDR3 loop spans 14 amino acids. Written as DNA, the CDR3 is TGCAGCGTTGAGCGGACAGGGGCCATCACTGAAGCTTTCTTT. This codes for CSVERTGAITEAFF.